This TCR beta chain was documented in a study of CXCR3-negative and CXCR3-positive naive CD8 T cells. Study context: Roughly 1.5 +/- 0.3 million TRB reads came from each library, giving 130 million to 150 million in total.

Study-level results: The TRBV-TRBJ usage of naive CXCR3-negative and CXCR3-positive cells was similar, but that of memory cells differed. Freshly isolated PBMCs were used in most assays, given partial CXCR3 loss after freezing. Hydrophobicity was higher for TRB CDR3s found in CXCR3-positive naive cells than in CXCR3-negative naive cells.

In preparing the TRB cDNA libraries, 5' RACE with UMI labels was used. One entry per CDR3 protein, without DNA, is what TCRdb gives after re-calling the 5' RACE reads. This table holds 55,000 to 70,000 distinct CDR3 sequences. A CD45RO-CCR7+CD27+CD95- profile was what naive CD8+ T cells displayed. Concerning this clonotype: What it recognizes is unknown.

The sequence derives from a human donor in good health. Some clones in this sample may be carry-over from other donors' samples. Sequencing was performed on naive CXCR3+ CD8+ T cells from blood. Subset: CD45RO-CCR7+CD27+CD95- naive CD8+ T cells expressing CXCR3 (TNR3+).

The CDR3 loop is CASSPGLGLRYEQYF. The V and J genes are TRBV6-2 or TRBV6-3 and TRBJ2-7; TCRdb returns TRBD1, unconfirmable since there is no DNA. Germline CDR1 is MNHEY and CDR2 is SVGEGT. CDR3 length equals 15 residues.